These 5 T cell receptor beta chains came from one sample sequenced in a study of OX40 agonist ivuxolimab in advanced cancers. Produced via immunoSEQ multiplex PCR; TCRdb's table is partial and in-frame only. The table has fewer than 50,000 clones, less than 85% seen once. The specimen comprised CD4+ or CD8+ T cells sorted from blood, sampled in a trial of the OX40 agonist ivuxolimab. The receptors here all came from an adult with an advanced solid tumor such as melanoma, head and neck, liver or kidney cancer.

The chain joins TRBV7-8 to TRBJ2-1, with TRBD2 matching 7 bases. Germline CDR1 SGHVS, CDR2 FQNEAQ. V lost 8 bases, J lost 1 base, and 14 bases stayed unmatched. This CDR3 is built from 17 residues. The CDR3 reads CASFPMGGMRSYNEQFF. CDR3 in DNA: TGTGCCAGCTTTCCTATGGGGGGGATGCGGTCCTACAATGAGCAGTTCTTC.

The chain uses TRBV30 and TRBJ1-1, with D maybe TRBD1 (5 bases). Germline CDR1 GTSNPN, CDR2 SVGIG (reference sequence). The CDR3 has 16 amino acids. Trimming cost V 2 bases and J 4 bases, with 20 bases left between them. CDR3 sequence: CAWSPPGRGGLTEAFF. The CDR3 DNA reads TGTGCCTGGAGTCCACCAGGGAGAGGCGGCCTCACTGAAGCTTTCTTT.

The gene calls are TRBV2 and TRBJ2-7, with D unclear. The germline V gene has CDR1 SNHLY and CDR2 FYNNEI. This CDR3 has 13 amino acids. V lost 4 bases to trimming and J lost 3 bases, with 10 bases between them. CDR3 in DNA: TGTGCCAGCAGTGTTCTACAGATCTACGAGCAGTACTTC. Translating it yields CASSVLQIYEQYF.

The rearrangement links TRBV7-2 to TRBJ1-1, with D perhaps TRBD1 (5 bases). The germline CDR1 and CDR2 sequences are SGHTA and FQGNSA. V was clipped by 2 bases and J by 7 bases, with 8 bases between them. This CDR3 is 12 amino acids long. CDR3 coding DNA: TGTGCCAGCAGCTTAACAGGCTTTGAAGCTTTCTTT. Its protein is CASSLTGFEAFF.

V is TRBV11-2 and J is TRBJ1-1; 7 bases are a match to TRBD1. CDR3 size: 15 residues. Germline CDR1 is SGHAT and CDR2 is FQNNGV. The V segment lost 3 bases and the J segment 4 bases; nucleotides outside the gene matches: 8. The CDR3 is CASSLRQGGGTEAFF. The CDR3 coding sequence is TGTGCCAGCAGCTTGAGACAGGGCGGAGGCACTGAAGCTTTCTTT.